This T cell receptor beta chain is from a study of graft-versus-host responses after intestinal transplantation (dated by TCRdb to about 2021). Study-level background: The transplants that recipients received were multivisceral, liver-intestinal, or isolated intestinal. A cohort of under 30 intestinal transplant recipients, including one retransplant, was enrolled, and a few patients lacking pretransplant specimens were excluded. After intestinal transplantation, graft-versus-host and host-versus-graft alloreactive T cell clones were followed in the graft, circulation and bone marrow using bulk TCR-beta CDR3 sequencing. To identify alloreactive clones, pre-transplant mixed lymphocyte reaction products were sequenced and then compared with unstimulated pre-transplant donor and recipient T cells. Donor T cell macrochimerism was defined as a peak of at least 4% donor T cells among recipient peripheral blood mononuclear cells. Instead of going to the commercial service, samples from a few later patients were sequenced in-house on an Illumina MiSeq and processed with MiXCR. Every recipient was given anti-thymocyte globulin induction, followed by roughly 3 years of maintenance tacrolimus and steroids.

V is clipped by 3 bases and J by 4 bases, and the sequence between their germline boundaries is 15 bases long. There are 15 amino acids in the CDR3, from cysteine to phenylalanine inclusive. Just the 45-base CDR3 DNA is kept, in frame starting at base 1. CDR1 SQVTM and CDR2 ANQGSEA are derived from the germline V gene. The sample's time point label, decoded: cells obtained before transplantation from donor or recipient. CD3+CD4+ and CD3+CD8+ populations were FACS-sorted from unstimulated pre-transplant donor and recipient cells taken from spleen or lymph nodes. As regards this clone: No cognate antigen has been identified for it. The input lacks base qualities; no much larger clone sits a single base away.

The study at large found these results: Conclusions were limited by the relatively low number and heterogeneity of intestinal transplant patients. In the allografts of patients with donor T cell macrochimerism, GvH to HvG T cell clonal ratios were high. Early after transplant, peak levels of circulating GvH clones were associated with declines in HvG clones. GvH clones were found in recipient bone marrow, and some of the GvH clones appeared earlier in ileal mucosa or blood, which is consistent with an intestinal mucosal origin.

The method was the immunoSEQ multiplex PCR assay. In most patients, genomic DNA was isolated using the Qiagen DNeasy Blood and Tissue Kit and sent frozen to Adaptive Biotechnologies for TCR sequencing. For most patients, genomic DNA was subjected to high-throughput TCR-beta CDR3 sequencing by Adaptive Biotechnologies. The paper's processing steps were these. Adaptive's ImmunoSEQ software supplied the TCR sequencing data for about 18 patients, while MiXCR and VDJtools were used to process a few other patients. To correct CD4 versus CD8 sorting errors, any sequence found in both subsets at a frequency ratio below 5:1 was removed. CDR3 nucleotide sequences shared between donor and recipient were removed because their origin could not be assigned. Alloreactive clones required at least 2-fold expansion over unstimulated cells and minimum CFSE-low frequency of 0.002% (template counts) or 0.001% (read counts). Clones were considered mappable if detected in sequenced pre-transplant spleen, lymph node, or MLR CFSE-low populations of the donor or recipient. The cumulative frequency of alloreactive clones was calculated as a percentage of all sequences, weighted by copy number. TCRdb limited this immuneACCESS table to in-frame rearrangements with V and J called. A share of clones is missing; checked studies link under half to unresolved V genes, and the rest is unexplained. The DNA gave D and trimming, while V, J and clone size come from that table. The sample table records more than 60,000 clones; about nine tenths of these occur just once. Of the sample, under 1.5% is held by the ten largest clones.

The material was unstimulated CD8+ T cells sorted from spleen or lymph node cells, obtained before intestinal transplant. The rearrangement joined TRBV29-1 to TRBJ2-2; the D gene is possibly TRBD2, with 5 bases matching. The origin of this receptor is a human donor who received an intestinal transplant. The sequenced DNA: TGCAGCGTTGAGGCCCCTAGGGCGGGCACCGGGGAGCTGTTTTTT. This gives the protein CSVEAPRAGTGELFF.